The source of this T cell receptor (beta chain) is a study of cytomegalovirus exposure and HLA in healthy donors. Notes on the study in general: In a later analysis, 15,000 to 20,000 TCR beta sequences were associated with HLA alleles at 0.05 false discovery rate.

About this clone itself: Its antigen is unknown.

Germline V gene data show CDR1 as SEHNR and CDR2 as FQNEAQ (reference sequence). The CDR3 covers 15 residues. V gave up 1 base and J gave up 4 bases; unmatched junction bases: 3. Primers included in the PCR were 60 Vbeta and 13 Jbeta primers. Libraries were prepared by immunoSEQ multiplex PCR; TCRdb keeps only in-frame clonotypes and omits some of them. The sample carries about 150,000 clones, about 85% recorded once. This receptor was identified in a woman aged 18 to 35 in good health and CMV-seronegative. V usage is TRBV7-9 and J usage is TRBJ2-3; TRBD2 agrees at 9 bases. Sequenced material: PBMCs. The CDR3, as DNA: TGTGCCAGCAGCTTAGGTAGCGGGAGTTCAGATACGCAGTATTTT. It specifies CASSLGSGSSDTQYF.